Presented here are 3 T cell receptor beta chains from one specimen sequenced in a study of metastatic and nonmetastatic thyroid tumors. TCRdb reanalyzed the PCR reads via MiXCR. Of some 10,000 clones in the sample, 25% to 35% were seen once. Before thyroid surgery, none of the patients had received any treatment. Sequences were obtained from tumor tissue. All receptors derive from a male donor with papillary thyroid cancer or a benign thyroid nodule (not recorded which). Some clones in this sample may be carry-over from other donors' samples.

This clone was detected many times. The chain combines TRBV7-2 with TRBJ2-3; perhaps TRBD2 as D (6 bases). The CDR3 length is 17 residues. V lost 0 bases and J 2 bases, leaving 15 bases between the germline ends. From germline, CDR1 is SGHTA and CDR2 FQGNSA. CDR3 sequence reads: CASSLAPPAGTTDTQYF. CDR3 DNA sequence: TGTGCCAGCAGCTTAGCCCCTCCCGCGGGGACCACAGATACGCAGTATTTT.

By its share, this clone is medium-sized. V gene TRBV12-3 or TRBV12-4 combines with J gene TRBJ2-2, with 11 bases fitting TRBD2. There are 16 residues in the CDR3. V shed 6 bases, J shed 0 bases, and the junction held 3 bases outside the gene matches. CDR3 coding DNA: TGTGCCAGCAGCCGGACTAGCGGGTCGAACACCGGGGAGCTGTTTTTT. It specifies CASSRTSGSNTGELFF.

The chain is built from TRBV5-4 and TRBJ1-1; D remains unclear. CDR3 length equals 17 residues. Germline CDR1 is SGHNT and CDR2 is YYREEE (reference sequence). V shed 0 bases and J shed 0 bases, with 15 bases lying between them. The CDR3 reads CASSLVRAMGLNTEAFF. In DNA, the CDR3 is TGTGCCAGCAGCTTGGTCCGGGCAATGGGGTTGAACACTGAAGCTTTCTTT. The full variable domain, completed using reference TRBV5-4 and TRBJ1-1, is ETGVTQSPTHLIKTRGQQVTLRCSSQSGHNTVSWYQQALGQGPQFIFQYYREEENGRGNFPPRFSGLQFPNYSSELNVNALELDDSALYLCASSLVRAMGLNTEAFFGQGTRLTVV.